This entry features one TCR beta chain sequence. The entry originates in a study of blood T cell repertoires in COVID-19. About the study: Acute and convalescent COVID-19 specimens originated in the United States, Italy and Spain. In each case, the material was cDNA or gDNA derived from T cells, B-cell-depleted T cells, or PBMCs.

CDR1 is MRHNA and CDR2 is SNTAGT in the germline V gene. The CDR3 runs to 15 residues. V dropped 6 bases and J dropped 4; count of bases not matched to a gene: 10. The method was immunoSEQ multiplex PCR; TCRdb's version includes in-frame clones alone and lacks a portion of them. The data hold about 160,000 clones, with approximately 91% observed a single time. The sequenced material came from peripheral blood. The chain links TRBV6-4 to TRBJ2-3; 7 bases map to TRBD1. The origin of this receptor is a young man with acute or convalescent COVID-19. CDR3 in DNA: TGTGCCAGCAGCGATAGCTGGACAGGCTCAGATACGCAGTATTTT. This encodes CASSDSWTGSDTQYF.